Listed here is a single T cell receptor (beta chain). The antigen remains unidentified. The sample is drawn from a study of blood T cells in healthy people across ages. The study's findings and limits: It was held that diversity estimates obtained from one million T cells represented underestimates. In older individuals, TCR beta diversity per million T cells was lower, falling roughly linearly with age.

The germline CDR1 and CDR2 sequences are MNHNS and SASEGT. The V gene lost 6 bases and the J gene lost 10 bases, with 15 bases spanning the gap. The CDR3 has 12 amino acids. With a J-beta primer mix and a sample-barcoded 5' primer, a second PCR ran about 7 to 12 cycles. Each cDNA molecule carried a tag from a template-switch adaptor that contained 12 random nucleotides. Using its own MiXCR run on the 5' RACE reads, TCRdb lists one record per CDR3 protein. The table includes about 1.5 million distinct CDR3 sequences, approximately 42% detected once. The chain joins TRBV6-1 to TRBJ1-1; D gene ambiguous. Sequencing was performed on blood. The receptor was isolated from a young woman in good health. CDR3 nucleotides: TGTGCCAGCAGGGGAAGCGGGGTAGTAGCTTTCTTT. Its translation: CASRGSGVVAFF.